The clone carrying this T cell receptor beta chain has more than one count but fewer than ten. The antigen is undetermined. One end of the junction fails to match germline, which may point to a read error. The data are from a study of beta chain features in type 1 diabetes. CDR3 length: 13 amino acids. Germline-derived CDR1 and CDR2 are SGHTA and FQGTGA. The entirety of the isolated RNA underwent reverse transcription, so expressed TCRB transcripts were sequenced. Using immunoSEQ multiplex PCR, the repertoire was profiled, and TCRdb retains in-frame clones only, with some absent. This table holds over 700,000 clones, roughly 16% found once. Findings of the study overall: Moderately but significantly shorter TCRB CDR3s were found in Type 1 diabetes patients in all four CD4+ subsets. Type 1 diabetes patients showed fewer insertions and more deletions at VDJ junctions. The naive, central memory and Treg TCRB repertoires showed an apparent similarity that was greater among patients than among healthy donors.

Sequenced material: naive CD4+ T cells from blood. The gene calls are TRBV7-3 and TRBJ2-7; 8 nucleotides match TRBD2. This sequence originates from a young woman in good health. CDR3 nucleotides: TGTGCCAGCCCGCCTTCCCCAGGAGCGGGAGATGGCTTC. This translates into CASPPSPGAGDGF.